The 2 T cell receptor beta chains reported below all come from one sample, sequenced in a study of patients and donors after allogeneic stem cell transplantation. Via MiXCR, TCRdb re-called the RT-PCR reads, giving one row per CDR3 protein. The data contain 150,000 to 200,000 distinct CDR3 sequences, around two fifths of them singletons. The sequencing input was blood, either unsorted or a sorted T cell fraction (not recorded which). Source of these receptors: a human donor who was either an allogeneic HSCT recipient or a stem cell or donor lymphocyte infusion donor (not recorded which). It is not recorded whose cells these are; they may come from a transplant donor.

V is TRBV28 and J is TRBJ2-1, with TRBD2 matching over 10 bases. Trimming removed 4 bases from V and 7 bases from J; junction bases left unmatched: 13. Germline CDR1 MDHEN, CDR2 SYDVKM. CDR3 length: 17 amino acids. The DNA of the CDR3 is TGTGCCAGCAGTTCCCCGGAAACTAGCGGGATAGAAAATGAGCAGTTCTTC. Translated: CASSSPETSGIENEQFF. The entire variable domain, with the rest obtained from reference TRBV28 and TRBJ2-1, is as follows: DVKVTQSSRYLVKRTGEKVFLECVQDMDHENMFWYRQDPGLGLRLIYFSYDVKMKEKGDIPEGYSVSREKKERFSLILESASTNQTSMYLCASSSPETSGIENEQFFGPGTRLTVL.

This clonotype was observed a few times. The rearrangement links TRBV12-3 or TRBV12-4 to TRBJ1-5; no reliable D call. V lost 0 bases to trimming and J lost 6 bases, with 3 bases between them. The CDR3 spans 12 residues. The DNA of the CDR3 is TGTGCCAGCAGTTTAGCCGGTCAGCCCCAGCATTTT. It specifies CASSLAGQPQHF.